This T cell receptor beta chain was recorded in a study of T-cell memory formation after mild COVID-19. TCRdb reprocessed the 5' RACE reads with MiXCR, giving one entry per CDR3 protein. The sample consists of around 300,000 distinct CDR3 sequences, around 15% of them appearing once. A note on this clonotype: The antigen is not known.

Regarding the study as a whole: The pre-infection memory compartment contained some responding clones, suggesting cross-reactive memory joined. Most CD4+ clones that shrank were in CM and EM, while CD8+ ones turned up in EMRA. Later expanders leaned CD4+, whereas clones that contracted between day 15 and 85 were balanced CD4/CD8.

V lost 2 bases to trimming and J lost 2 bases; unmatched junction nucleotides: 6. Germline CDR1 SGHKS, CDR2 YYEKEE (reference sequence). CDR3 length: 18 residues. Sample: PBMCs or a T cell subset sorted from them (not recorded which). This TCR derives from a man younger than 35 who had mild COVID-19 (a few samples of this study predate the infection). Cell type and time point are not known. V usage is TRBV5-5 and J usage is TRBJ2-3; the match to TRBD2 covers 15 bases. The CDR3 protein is CASSFPGTSGGSTDTQYF. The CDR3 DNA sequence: TGTGCCAGCAGCTTTCCCGGGACTAGCGGGGGGTCCACAGATACGCAGTATTTT.